This T cell receptor beta chain was sequenced for a study of blood T cell repertoires in COVID-19. This table comes from immunoSEQ multiplex PCR, and its TCRdb copy is limited to in-frame clones, with some not included. Of about 220,000 clones listed, about four fifths are singletons. Sequencing input: PBMCs or T cells enriched from blood (not recorded which). This sequence originates from a woman aged 45-65 years who had been exposed to COVID-19.

CDR3 loop: CASSLNRVEAFF. The CDR3 DNA reads TGTGCCAGCTCCCTCAACAGGGTTGAAGCTTTCTTT. The chain has TRBV18 and TRBJ1-1; possibly TRBD1 for D (6 bases). CDR1 KGHSH and CDR2 LQKENI come from the germline V gene. V was trimmed by 6 bases and J by 7 bases, leaving 12 bases between them. The CDR3 covers 12 residues.